The subject of this entry is one TCR beta chain. This clonotype has just a few counts. No cognate antigen has been identified for it. It has no much larger one-base neighbor in the sample; base qualities were not kept. The data are from a study of T cell repertoires in cytomegalovirus infection (dated by TCRdb to the late 2010s). For the wider study: Donor HLA type was relevant to the analysis, as public TCR beta signatures indicated carriage of CMV infection together with the matching HLA type.

Instrument used: Illumina HiSeq 1500. TCRdb reanalyzed the raw reads on its own, using fastp at Q25 for trimming and MiXCR for clone calling, and kept in-frame beta chains. Rows matching on CDR3 protein sequence are summarized as one entry with the most common DNA and genes. A total of about 360,000 distinct CDR3 sequences appear in this sample, about a sixth of them only once. The top ten hold under 9% of the sample. Overall study results and their limits: The ex vivo response was dominated by HLA-C-restricted CMV-specific TCR beta clonotypes, and the single most frequent clonotype in two of eight donors was supplied by these HLA-C-restricted clonotypes. In both this cohort and an independent roughly 330-donor cohort, the cumulative frequency of public TCR beta family members distinguished carriers of CMV infection plus the relevant HLA type.

This TCR came from a human donor in good health (CMV status not recorded). Some clones in this sample may be carry-over from other donors' samples. Sequencing was carried out using PBMCs.

The nucleotide sequence is TGTGCCAGCAGATCCCAGCAGGCCTTTAATCAGCCCCAGCATTTT. This sequence encodes CASRSQQAFNQPQHF. This receptor chain uses TRBV27 and TRBJ1-5; no confident D gene assignment can be made. CDR3 length: 15 amino acids, cysteine to phenylalanine. Only CDR3 DNA is held: 45 bases, read in frame from base 1. The germline V gene (reference sequence) gives CDR1 as MNHEY and CDR2 as SMNVEV. Between the V and J ends, shortened by 6 bases and 4 bases respectively, the junction contains 16 bases.